The T cell receptor beta chain described here comes from a study of neurological immune-mediated disorders. In TCRdb, the 5' RACE reads were re-called with MiXCR into one record per CDR3 protein. This sample has 81,000 or so distinct CDR3 sequences, with 13% found just once. This clonotype was observed many times. Time point described: longitudinal time-point 2. Sequences were obtained from PBMCs. The TCR originated in a female donor with HTLV-1-associated myelopathy (HAM/TSP).

CDR3 residues: CASSQGTKADTQYF. The CDR3 DNA reads TGTGCCAGCAGCCAAGGTACTAAGGCAGATACGCAGTATTTT. The chain employs TRBV3-1 and TRBJ2-3; the D is unclear. The CDR3 sequence is 14 residues long. Between the trimmed V and J ends, which lost 1 base and 4 bases, there was a span of 9 bases. Germline CDR1 is LGHDT and CDR2 is YNNKEL (reference sequence).